Following are 9 T cell receptor beta chains from one sample sequenced in a study of CD8+CD57+ T cells in acquired aplastic anemia. It was patients with CD8+CD57+ cell expansion by flow cytometry who were chosen for sequencing. TCR beta VDJ and CDR3 were profiled, and genomic DNA was the template. TCRdb reprocessed the reads with MiXCR, giving one entry per CDR3 protein. This sample has roughly 500,000 distinct CDR3 sequences, with around a third found just once. The specimen was sorted CD4+, CD8+, or CD8+CD57+ T cells (not recorded which) from PBMCs. The receptors come from a human donor with aplastic anemia.

This clonotype turned up a few times. The chain combines TRBV30 with TRBJ1-5; the D gene is possibly TRBD1 (6 bases). The CDR3 length is 16 residues. V dropped 0 bases and J dropped 0 bases, with 12 bases sitting between them. Germline values: CDR1 GTSNPN, CDR2 SVGIG (reference sequence). The DNA for the CDR3 is TGTGCCTGGAGTGTTGGCAGGGGTTATAGCAATCAGCCCCAGCATTTT. Translation: CAWSVGRGYSNQPQHF.

This clonotype was detected ten times or more. This chain joins TRBV29-1 and TRBJ2-7; possible D gene TRBD2, 6 bases. V lost 4 bases, J lost 6 bases, and 10 bases lay in between. CDR1 SQVTM and CDR2 ANQGSEA come from the germline V gene. CDR3 length: 11 residues. CDR3 residues: CSVGEVSEQYF. CDR3 coding DNA: TGCAGCGTTGGGGAGGTCTCCGAGCAGTACTTC.

This clonotype was counted ten times or more. The V and J genes are TRBV19 and TRBJ1-5, with 7 bases aligning to TRBD1. CDR1 is LNHDA, CDR2 SQIVND, per germline (reference sequence). J lost 7 bases, V lost 11 bases, and 11 bases had no gene match. This CDR3 comprises 13 residues. CDR3 sequence (DNA): TGTGCCTCCTGGGACAGCGGACGACAGCCCCAGCATTTT. It codes for CASWDSGRQPQHF.

This chain joins TRBV10-3 and TRBJ2-5; a weak D match, TRBD2 (6 bases). The V and J ends lost 0 bases and 5 bases respectively, with 10 bases between them. The CDR3 runs to 14 residues. The germline V gene encodes CDR1 ENHRY and CDR2 SYGVKD. CDR3 in DNA: TGTGCCATCAGTGAGTCTGGAGGGTTGGAGACCCAGTACTTC. This encodes CAISESGGLETQYF.

This clonotype was seen ten or more times. The rearrangement joins TRBV10-2 to TRBJ1-2; D unclear. The CDR3 is 13 residues long. Germline V gene data show CDR1 as WSHSY and CDR2 as SAAADI. Trimming shortened V by 3 bases and J by 1 base, and 6 bases separated the two germline ends. The chain's CDR3 is CASSDGINYGYTF. The CDR3 DNA reads as TGCGCCAGCAGTGACGGCATTAACTATGGCTACACCTTC.

The genes are TRBV6-2 or TRBV6-3 and TRBJ2-1, with D unclear. Looked up from germline, CDR1 is MNHEY and CDR2 is SVGEGT. Trimming removed 2 bases at V and 6 bases at J, with 20 bases between. CDR3 length: 17 amino acids. CDR3 DNA: TGTGCCAGCAGTTACGCCAAAACGAGCGTAAACTTCAATGAGCAGTTCTTC. This sequence encodes CASSYAKTSVNFNEQFF.

Of note for this clonotype: With a much larger clone just one base away, this may be a read error. Likely a read error: the CDR3 ends without its conserved phenylalanine or tryptophan. The J gene is TRBJ1-2, the V gene TRBV30; TRBD1 might be the D (5 bases). CDR3 length: 11 residues. Trimming removed 4 bases from V and 4 bases from J, with 7 bases in between. Germline CDR1 reads GTSNPN; CDR2 reads SVGIG (reference sequence). The DNA of the CDR3 is TGTGCCTGGACCGGGGGCTATGGCTACACCTCC. As protein: CAWTGGYGYTS.

There are a few counts of this clonotype. The J gene is TRBJ2-7, the V gene TRBV2, with D perhaps matching TRBD1 (6 bases). CDR1 is SNHLY, CDR2 FYNNEI, per germline. V was pared by 6 bases and J by 4 bases, with 19 bases between. There are 15 residues in the CDR3. CDR3 DNA: TGTGCCAGCAGCATCCCAAGGGGGTCAAGTTACGAGCAGTACTTC. Translating it yields CASSIPRGSSYEQYF.

The chain joins TRBV11-2 to TRBJ2-7, with 7 positions matching TRBD1. CDR1 is SGHAT and CDR2 is FQNNGV in the germline V gene. This CDR3 has 15 residues. V shed 5 bases and J 5 bases; nucleotides not matched to a gene: 12. The CDR3 region has the DNA TGTGCCAGCAGCGAGGGACAGAGAGTTGAGCACGAGCAGTACTTC. This gives the protein CASSEGQRVEHEQYF.